The 6 T cell receptor beta chains below were found in one sample sequenced in a study of T cell responses to AZD1222 COVID-19 vaccine. Method: immunoSEQ multiplex PCR; TCRdb's copy keeps in-frame clones and lacks some. The sample has around 120,000 clones; over 75% are singletons. Material: peripheral blood, obtained on day 0 of AZD1222 vaccination. These TCRs come from an adult in good health.

V gene TRBV19 combines with J gene TRBJ1-1; the D is unclear. There are 12 residues in the CDR3. Germline CDR1 and CDR2: LNHDA and SQIVND (reference sequence). V lost 3 bases to trimming and J lost 4 bases, with 6 bases between them. CDR3 in amino acids: CASSIMGTEAFF. The CDR3 DNA sequence: TGTGCCAGTAGTATCATGGGCACTGAAGCTTTCTTT.

DNA for the CDR3: TGCGCCAGCAGCTTGGACCACGCCGGCCTAAACAACGAGCAGTACTTC. It encodes CASSLDHAGLNNEQYF. The V and J genes are TRBV5-1 and TRBJ2-7; D remains ambiguous. CDR1 SGHRS and CDR2 YFSETQ come from the germline V gene. This CDR3 comprises 16 residues. V lost 0 bases and J lost 5, with 18 bases in between.

This clone occurred once. The chain joins TRBV11-2 to TRBJ2-3, with 12 bases aligning to TRBD2. Germline-derived CDR1 and CDR2 are SGHAT and FQNNGV. This CDR3 has 15 residues. V was clipped by 3 bases and J by 4 bases; unmatched bases: 2. This CDR3 is CASSFPSGGADTQYF. In DNA, the CDR3 is TGTGCCAGCAGCTTCCCTAGCGGGGGGGCAGATACGCAGTATTTT.

CDR3 bases: TGTGCCAGCAGGAGACAGGGGCACTACAATGAGCAGTTCTTC. Translated, it gives CASRRQGHYNEQFF. The gene calls are TRBV11-2 and TRBJ2-1; 8 bases map to TRBD1. Germline V gene data show CDR1 as SGHAT and CDR2 as FQNNGV. The V gene end was trimmed by 6 bases and the J gene end by 3 bases; junction bases not matched to a gene: 4. The CDR3 runs to 14 residues.

The genes are TRBV7-9 and TRBJ2-1; 12 bases map to TRBD2. This CDR3 is 16 amino acids long. Germline lookup yields CDR1 SEHNR and CDR2 FQNEAQ (reference sequence). V shed 4 bases, J shed 5 bases, and the junction held 6 bases outside the gene matches. CDR3 sequence: CASSSSWTSGDNEQFF. CDR3 in DNA: TGTGCCAGCAGCTCCTCTTGGACTAGCGGGGACAATGAGCAGTTCTTC.

The rearrangement joins TRBV7-2 to TRBJ2-1; 11 bases line up with TRBD2. With 5 bases clipped from V and 6 bases from J, the junction kept 6 bases outside the gene matches. The CDR3 has 15 amino acids. Germline assignment: CDR1 SGHTA and CDR2 FQGNSA. The DNA of the CDR3 is TGTGCCAGCAGCCCGGGCCTAGCGGGGGGCAATGAGCAGTTCTTC. This codes for CASSPGLAGGNEQFF.